The 29 T cell receptor beta chains given below trace back to one sample, sequenced in a study of T cell clonality in common variable immunodeficiency. Sequencing was performed with immunoSEQ multiplex PCR; in TCRdb, only in-frame clones are kept and a portion is missing. This sample carries 50,000 to 60,000 clones, none of them present only once. Sequenced: peripheral blood mononuclear cells. Every receptor here comes from a person between 18 and 70 years old in good health.

This clone was observed many times. The CDR3 is cut off 3 residues early in the read; its end comes from the germline J gene. V usage is TRBV14 and J usage is TRBJ2-1; possible D gene TRBD2, 7 bases. The CDR3 contains 17 residues. CDR1 is SGHDN, CDR2 FVKESK, per germline. V lost 2 bases to trimming and J lost 5 bases, with 19 bases between them. CDR3: CASSQITRRGGDNEQFF. CDR3 DNA, as far as it was read: TGTGCCAGCAGCCAAATCACGCGGAGGGGGGGAGACAATGAG.

A word on this clone: The CDR3 end lies 3 residues beyond the end of the read and is filled in from the germline J gene. V gene TRBV7-8 combines with J gene TRBJ1-2; 9 nucleotides match TRBD1. Germline trimming cut 5 bases from V and 5 bases from J; bases unmatched to any gene: 12. Germline V lookup: CDR1 SGHVS, CDR2 FQNEAQ. This CDR3 contains 16 residues. CDR3 loop: CASSPVGGQGGYGYTF. The covered CDR3 bases are TGTGCCAGCAGCCCGGTCGGGGGACAGGGTGGTTATGGC.

In its sample, this clone was seen a few times. Read coverage stops 3 residues before the CDR3 terminus; the germline J gene supplies the remainder. J is TRBJ1-4 and V is TRBV7-2; D unclear. Germline CDR1 reads SGHTA; CDR2 reads FQGNSA. This CDR3 comprises 15 residues. The CDR3 loop reads CASSTQLSGNSPLFF. Incomplete CDR3 DNA: TGTGCCAGCAGCACTCAACTAAGCGGTAATTCACCA. Full variable domain (outside the CDR3, taken from reference TRBV7-2 and TRBJ1-4): GAGVSQSPSNKVTEKGKDVELRCDPISGHTALYWYRQSLGQGLEFLIYFQGNSAPDKSGLPSDRFSAERTGGSVSTLTIQRTQQEDSAVYLCASSTQLSGNSPLFFGSGTQLSVL.

This clone appeared many times. Sequencing ends 3 residues short of the CDR3 end; the germline J gene provides the rest. The chain joins TRBV5-6 to TRBJ1-1, with TRBD1 as a possible D gene (5 bases). Germline loops: CDR1 SGHDT, CDR2 YYEEEE. V was cut by 1 base and J by 2 bases, with 9 bases left in between. The CDR3 length is 14 residues. The sequenced part of the CDR3 DNA is TGTGCCAGCAGCTTGCGGGGGATTAACACTGAA. Residues: CASSLRGINTE. The entire CDR3 reads CASSLRGINTEAFF.

This clone has ten or more counts. The CDR3 end falls 3 residues outside the read, so it is completed with the germline J gene. J is TRBJ2-1 and V is TRBV5-1; 8 bases fit TRBD2. The germline gives CDR1 SGHRS, CDR2 YFSETQ. Losses at the gene ends were 4 bases for V and 3 bases for J; bases not matched to a gene: 9. The CDR3 extends over 16 amino acids. The CDR3 region is CASSPLVAGYYNEQFF. CDR3 bases read: TGCGCCAGCAGCCCCCTGGTAGCGGGGTACTACAATGAG.

This clone has at least ten counts. One end of the junction fails to match germline, which may point to a read error. The read falls 3 residues short of the CDR3 end, and the missing part is taken from the germline J gene. This chain joins TRBV4-2 and TRBJ1-1; a weak D match, TRBD1 (6 bases). This CDR3 has 15 amino acids. Germline V lookup: CDR1 LGHNA, CDR2 YNFKEQ. CDR3 in amino acids: CASSQDPGANTEAFF. The sequenced CDR3 bases are TGCGCCAGCAGCCAAGACCCAGGGGCGAACACTGAA.

This clone was counted many times. The CDR3 is cut off 3 residues early in the read; its end comes from the germline J gene. The V gene is TRBV20-1, the J gene TRBJ2-2; TRBD2 is a possible D gene (7 bases). The CDR3 is made up of 15 amino acids. Per the germline V gene, CDR1 is DFQATT and CDR2 is SNEGSKA (reference sequence). Here the CDR3 reads CSARPTGGVSEKLFF. The CDR3 DNA, read in part, is TGCAGTGCTAGGCCCACGGGGGGCGTTTCGGAAAAG.

A note on this clone: The CDR3 end is not reached by the read, which stops 3 residues before it; the germline J gene fills it in. The genes are TRBV2 and TRBJ1-1, with 7 nucleotides matching TRBD1. Trimming removed 8 bases from V and 4 bases from J; junction bases left unmatched: 10. There are 14 residues in the CDR3. Germline values: CDR1 SNHLY, CDR2 FYNNEI. CDR3 residues: CASAFPTGSTEAFF. The DNA read from the CDR3 is TGTGCCAGCGCGTTCCCGACAGGGAGCACTGAA.

This clone was found many times. The read comes to an end 3 residues before the CDR3 does, leaving the germline J gene to fill in the end. This sequence joins TRBV5-1 and TRBJ2-1; D perhaps matches TRBD2 (6 bases). Trimming took 4 bases from V and 8 from J, leaving 22 bases between them. Germline CDR1 and CDR2: SGHRS and YFSETQ. The CDR3 loop spans 16 amino acids. The part of the CDR3 DNA that was read is TGCGCCAGCAGCCACCGTGTGGTGGCGTCGGGGGATGAG. Translated, it gives CASSHRVVASGDE. The CDR3 as a whole reads CASSHRVVASGDEQFF.

Ten or more counts support this clone. The read terminates 3 residues ahead of where the CDR3 ends, so the germline J gene completes it. The V call is TRBV7-2, the J call TRBJ2-1, with D tentatively TRBD2 (7 bases). The V and J ends lost 4 bases and 9 bases respectively, with 13 bases between them. Per the germline V gene, CDR1 is SGHTA and CDR2 is FQGNSA. This CDR3 comprises 13 residues. The CDR3 sequence: CASSSEGGREQFF. Incomplete CDR3 DNA: TGTGCCAGCAGCTCAGAGGGGGGGCGTGAG.

This clone came up many times. Read data end 3 residues before the CDR3 end; the end is taken from the germline J gene. The J gene is TRBJ1-6, the V gene TRBV20-1, with 8 bases aligning to TRBD1. The trim removed 0 bases at V and 7 bases at J, leaving 8 bases unmatched. CDR1 DFQATT and CDR2 SNEGSKA come from the germline V gene (reference sequence). This CDR3 has 16 amino acids. The CDR3 sequence: CSARERQGAHNSPLHF. CDR3 DNA, as far as it was read: TGCAGTGCTAGAGAACGCCAGGGGGCCCACAATTCACCC.

This clone was seen repeatedly, ten times or more. The CDR3 is cut off 3 residues early in the read; its end comes from the germline J gene. The chain links TRBV12-3 or TRBV12-4 to TRBJ2-5; 8 nucleotides align to TRBD2. CDR3 length: 13 residues. Incomplete CDR3 DNA: TGTGCCAGCAGTCAGCGGGAGACAGATACC. Translated: CASSQRETDT. The entire CDR3 protein is CASSQRETDTQYF.

In this sample, this clone turned up many times. Incomplete CDR3 DNA: TGTGCCAGTAGTAAGCGCGGGGACGAG. As protein: CASSKRGDE. The entire CDR3 protein reads CASSKRGDEQYF. This chain uses TRBV19 with TRBJ2-7; weak D call: TRBD2 (6 bases). The read comes to an end 3 residues before the CDR3 does, leaving the germline J gene to fill in the end. CDR1 and CDR2 (germline): LNHDA, SQIVND (reference sequence). This CDR3 is 12 amino acids long. V lost 4 bases to trimming and J lost 5 bases, with 9 bases between them. The complete variable domain, with remaining parts taken from reference TRBV19 and TRBJ2-7, reads DGGITQSPKYLFRKEGQNVTLSCEQNLNHDAMYWYRQDPGQGLRLIYYSQIVNDFQKGDIAEGYSVSREKKESFPLTVTSAQKNPTAFYLCASSKRGDEQYFGPGTRLTVT.

This clone was recorded at least ten times. The read terminates 3 residues before the CDR3 end, so the remaining end is supplied by the germline J gene. The V gene is TRBV7-3, the J gene TRBJ2-1, with 10 bases lining up with TRBD2. V lost 2 bases and J lost 7; bases outside the gene matches: 5. The germline gives CDR1 SGHTA, CDR2 FQGTGA. CDR3 length equals 15 residues. CDR3 DNA (partial): TGTGCCAGCAGCTTAGCACTAGCGGGACTGAATGAG. It yields the protein CASSLALAGLNE. The full CDR3 protein is CASSLALAGLNEQFF.

This clone was seen repeatedly, ten times or more. Read data end 3 residues before the CDR3 end; the end is taken from the germline J gene. The chain is built from TRBV7-2 and TRBJ2-5, with D possibly being TRBD1 (5 bases). The CDR3 is 14 amino acids. V was cut by 5 bases and J by 5 bases, with 15 bases left in between. The germline V gene encodes CDR1 SGHTA and CDR2 FQGNSA. The covered CDR3 bases are TGTGCCAGCAGCCAAGGACCCGCAGGGGAGACC. Translating gives CASSQGPAGET. The entire CDR3 reads CASSQGPAGETQYF.

Turning to this clone: Read coverage stops 3 residues before the CDR3 terminus; the germline J gene supplies the remainder. This sequence joins TRBV20-1 and TRBJ2-3; perhaps TRBD2 as D (6 bases). Germline CDR1 reads DFQATT; CDR2 reads SNEGSKA (reference sequence). This CDR3 is built from 14 residues. The CDR3 DNA, read in part, is TGCAGCTCCCCCAGCGCCCCGGGGGAGGAGACG. Protein: CSSPSAPGEET. The whole CDR3 sequence is CSSPSAPGEETQYF.

This clone was seen repeatedly, ten times or more. Read coverage stops 3 residues before the CDR3 terminus; the germline J gene supplies the remainder. This rearrangement joins TRBV19 to TRBJ2-2; D is uncertain. Germline V gives CDR1 LNHDA, CDR2 SQIVND (reference sequence). This CDR3 comprises 14 residues. V was pared by 5 bases and J by 3 bases, with 10 bases between. CDR3: CASSLGAYTGELFF. Partial CDR3 DNA: TGTGCCAGTAGTCTCGGTGCATACACCGGGGAG.

For this clone: The read is 3 residues too short to cover the CDR3 end, so that end is filled in from the germline J gene. The chain has TRBV7-6 and TRBJ1-1, with TRBD1 matching 8 bases. The germline V gene has CDR1 SGHVS and CDR2 FNYEAQ. V trimming: 7 bases; J trimming: 7 bases; junction bases outside the gene matches: 8. The CDR3 loop spans 13 amino acids. CDR3: CASTVTTGDEAFF. Incomplete CDR3 DNA: TGTGCCAGCACAGTAACGACAGGGGATGAA.

In its sample, this clone was seen many times. From the germline J gene comes the end of the CDR3, since the read stops 3 residues before it. The rearrangement links TRBV29-1 to TRBJ2-7; D is perhaps TRBD2 (5 bases). This CDR3 spans 15 amino acids. The V end was cut by 5 bases, the J end by 2 bases, with 19 bases between. Germline CDR1 reads SQVTM; CDR2 reads ANQGSEA. The CDR3 region is CSVKREGSPTYEQYF. CDR3 DNA (partial): TGCAGCGTTAAGAGAGAGGGCTCCCCGACCTACGAG.

Comments on this clone: The CDR3 is cut off 3 residues early in the read; its end comes from the germline J gene. The chain couples TRBV6-2 or TRBV6-3 to TRBJ1-2; D not resolved. Germline V gives CDR1 MNHEY, CDR2 SVGEGT. This CDR3 is built from 13 residues. The CDR3 bases that were read are TGTGCCAGCAGTGCCGGGGATATCAATGAC. It yields the protein CASSAGDIND. The entire CDR3 is CASSAGDINDYTF.

This clone came up many times. From the germline J gene comes the end of the CDR3, since the read stops 3 residues before it. The genes are TRBV4-1 and TRBJ2-3, with TRBD2 matching 7 bases. V dropped 2 bases and J dropped 2; count of bases not matched to a gene: 4. The CDR3 length is 15 residues. Germline V gene lookup returns CDR1 MGHRA and CDR2 YSYEKL. The CDR3 spells CASSQRAGTTDTQYF. The CDR3 bases that were read are TGCGCCAGCAGCCAACGAGCGGGGACCACAGATACG.

This clone was recorded at least ten times. The read is 3 residues too short to cover the CDR3 end, so that end is filled in from the germline J gene. The chain joins TRBV5-6 to TRBJ1-1, with no clear D. V shed 0 bases and J shed 5 bases, with 11 bases lying between them. CDR1 and CDR2 (germline): SGHDT, YYEEEE. The CDR3 has 14 residues. CDR3 region: CASSLAPAGTEAFF. The CDR3 bases that were read are TGTGCCAGCAGCTTGGCGCCAGCGGGGACTGAA.

This clone was recorded many times. Read data end 3 residues before the CDR3 end; the end is taken from the germline J gene. The V and J genes are TRBV30 and TRBJ2-3, with D perhaps being TRBD1 or TRBD2 (6 bases each). The CDR3 covers 13 residues. V lost 4 bases to trimming and J lost 6 bases, with 14 bases between them. CDR1 and CDR2 from the germline V gene are GTSNPN and SVGIG (reference sequence). The CDR3 here is CAWKGEDWDTQYF. Partial CDR3 DNA: TGTGCCTGGAAGGGGGAGGATTGGGATACG.

In its sample, this clone was seen many times. The DNA read from the CDR3 is TGTGCCAGCTCACCTCGACGGGACCAAGAGACC. The encoded protein is CASSPRRDQET. The entire CDR3 protein reads CASSPRRDQETQYF. The V call is TRBV18, the J call TRBJ2-5; D is ambiguous. With the read ending 3 residues before the CDR3 end, the germline J gene is used to fill in that end. Trimming took 3 bases from V and 0 from J, leaving 8 bases between them. The germline CDR1 and CDR2 sequences are KGHSH and LQKENI. The CDR3 extends over 14 amino acids.

This clone was detected ten times or more. The sequenced part of the CDR3 DNA is TGTGCCAGCAGCCGTCCTAGATTAGCGGGAGGCACAGATACG. It yields the protein CASSRPRLAGGTDT. The CDR3, in full, reads CASSRPRLAGGTDTQYF. The V call is TRBV12-3 or TRBV12-4, the J call TRBJ2-3; TRBD2 agrees at 9 bases. From the germline J gene comes the end of the CDR3, since the read stops 3 residues before it. The CDR3 loop spans 17 amino acids. With 6 bases clipped from V and 1 base from J, the junction kept 11 bases outside the gene matches.

This clone was counted between two and nine times. The CDR3 end lies 3 residues beyond the end of the read and is filled in from the germline J gene. V and J are TRBV2 and TRBJ2-1, with 10 bases aligning to TRBD1. V lost 2 bases, J lost 7 bases, and 5 bases stayed unmatched. The length of the CDR3 is 15 residues. The V gene's germline CDR1 is SNHLY and CDR2 FYNNEI. This chain's CDR3 is CASSESGQGINEQFF. The part of the CDR3 DNA that was read is TGTGCCAGCAGTGAATCGGGACAGGGGATAAATGAG.

This clone was observed at least ten times. The read ends 3 residues shy of where the CDR3 ends; the end is completed using the germline J gene. The genes are TRBV5-1 and TRBJ1-4, with 7 bases lining up with TRBD1. CDR1 is SGHRS and CDR2 is YFSETQ in the germline V gene. The CDR3 extends over 14 amino acids. J lost 6 bases, V lost 0 bases, and 2 bases had no gene match. The sequenced CDR3 bases are TGCGCCAGCAGCTTGGGGACAGGCGATGAAAAA. Its protein product is CASSLGTGDEK. Given in full, the CDR3 is CASSLGTGDEKLFF.

This clone was picked up many times. The sequence runs out 3 residues before the end of the CDR3; the remainder is reconstructed from the germline J gene. This rearrangement joins TRBV4-2 to TRBJ2-2; 8 bases fit TRBD2. There are 15 residues in the CDR3. The ends lost 6 bases at V and 4 bases at J; junction bases unmatched: 7. Per the germline V gene, CDR1 is LGHNA and CDR2 is YNFKEQ. Partial CDR3 DNA: TGTGCCAGCAGGGCGGGGGGCGGGGGCACCGGGGAG. Its protein is CASRAGGGGTGE. The full CDR3 protein reads CASRAGGGGTGELFF.

There are a few counts of this clone. The observed sequence ends 3 residues before the CDR3 terminus, with the missing tail filled in from the germline J gene. The J gene is TRBJ1-2, the V gene TRBV6-2 or TRBV6-3; 9 nucleotides match TRBD1. This CDR3 has 15 residues. The germline CDR1 and CDR2 sequences are MNHEY and SVGEGT. The CDR3 region is CASSYSWGQGNDYTF. The covered CDR3 bases are TGTGCCAGCAGTTACTCGTGGGGACAGGGAAATGAC.